This T cell receptor beta chain emerged from a study of human T cells and chemical hapten exposure. In the study overall: Upper-back patch tests with 0.01% DPC were read at 6 days.

Documented time point: patch test 2, 6 weeks after DPC sensitization. Treatment defined: therapeutic diphenylcyclopropenone sensitization with weekly scalp DPC. This clonotype was counted between two and nine times. Individual cDNA molecules had unique molecular identifiers attached to them by the library. Using its own MiXCR run on the RACE reads, TCRdb lists one record per CDR3 protein. The sample records 360,000 or so distinct CDR3 sequences, roughly 6% being singletons. This TCR came from a woman between 18 and 30 years old with alopecia areata. Some clones in this sample may be carry-over from other donors' samples. This specimen consisted of whole blood, obtained in connection with sensitization to the hapten diphenylcyclopropenone (DPC).

The CDR3 sequence is CASSFLTGAGNTIYF. As DNA, the CDR3 is TGTGCCAGCAGCTTCTTGACAGGGGCTGGAAACACCATATATTTT. The J gene is TRBJ1-3, the V gene TRBV7-2; 8 bases fit TRBD1. The CDR3 spans 15 residues. With 3 bases clipped from V and 2 bases from J, the junction kept 3 bases outside the gene matches. In germline, CDR1 is SGHTA, CDR2 FQGNSA.